The 28 T cell receptor beta chains below were found in one sample sequenced in a study of blood T cells in healthy people across ages (dated by TCRdb to about 2015). The library was produced with 5' RACE. Sequencing was carried out with an Illumina HiSeq 2500. The second PCR ran for about 6 to 12 cycles and used a J-beta primer mix along with a sample-barcoded 5' primer. The public reads were run again by TCRdb, first through fastp at Q25 and then through MiXCR, and only productive beta chains were kept. Each record represents a unique CDR3 protein, reported with the most common genes and DNA among its rows. The sample contains about 670,000 distinct CDR3 sequences, 40% to 45% of them found a single time. About 32% of the sample belongs to the ten largest clones. Sequences were obtained from blood. The receptors were sampled from a man older than 75 in good health.

This clonotype was recorded a few times. The chain employs TRBV6-4 and TRBJ2-7, with D perhaps TRBD1 (6 bases). The CDR3 is 13 amino acids. Germline V gene sequence: CDR1 MRHNA, CDR2 SNTAGT. Trimming removed 9 bases at V and 5 bases at J, with 17 bases between. CDR3 bases: TGTGCCAGAACCCACAGGGTTCCCCACGAGCAGTACTTC. Amino acid sequence: CARTHRVPHEQYF.

The genes are TRBV20-1 and TRBJ2-1; 15 nucleotides match TRBD2. The junction had 5 bases not matched to a gene; V was cut back by 5 bases and J by 9 bases. CDR3 size: 14 residues. Germline CDR1 and CDR2: DFQATT and SNEGSKA (reference sequence). CDR3: CSAGLAGGRSEQFF. In DNA, the CDR3 is TGCAGTGCTGGACTAGCGGGGGGGAGGTCTGAGCAGTTCTTC.

The V and J genes are TRBV12-3 or TRBV12-4 and TRBJ2-5; D might be TRBD2 (5 bases). This CDR3 has 14 residues. V was clipped by 2 bases and J by 3 bases, with 10 bases between them. CDR3 sequence reads: CASSLYGLKETQYF. DNA of the CDR3: TGTGCCAGCAGTTTATACGGACTTAAAGAGACCCAGTACTTC.

This clonotype was counted a few times. V gene TRBV7-3 combines with J gene TRBJ2-7, with D perhaps TRBD2 (6 bases). Trimming stripped 3 bases from V and 0 bases from J, with 9 bases between. Germline CDR1 and CDR2: SGHTA and FQGTGA. This CDR3 contains 14 residues. The CDR3, as DNA: TGTGCCAGCAGCTTCCACGGGAGCTCCTACGAGCAGTACTTC. Its translation: CASSFHGSSYEQYF.

The chain joins TRBV14 to TRBJ1-2; D remains ambiguous. Germline-derived CDR1 and CDR2 are SGHDN and FVKESK. Trimming took off 0 bases at V and 2 bases at J, with 7 bases between the two ends. The CDR3 consists of 14 residues. The CDR3: CASSQERVNYGYTF. The CDR3 nucleotides are TGTGCCAGCAGCCAAGAAAGGGTGAACTATGGCTACACCTTC.

This clonotype was detected only once. This rearrangement joins TRBV5-1 to TRBJ2-5; 9 positions agree with TRBD1. Germline trimming cut 0 bases from V and 7 bases from J; bases unmatched to any gene: 10. The CDR3 runs to 16 residues. From germline, CDR1 is SGHRS and CDR2 YFSETQ. The CDR3 nucleotides read TGCGCCAGCAGCTTGGAATCCGGGACAGGGAAGGTGACCCAGTACTTC. This sequence encodes CASSLESGTGKVTQYF. The entire variable domain, with the rest obtained from reference TRBV5-1 and TRBJ2-5, is as follows: KAGVTQTPRYLIKTRGQQVTLSCSPISGHRSVSWYQQTPGQGLQFLFEYFSETQRNKGNFPGRFSGRQFSNSRSEMNVSTLELGDSALYLCASSLESGTGKVTQYFGPGTRLLVL.

The chain employs TRBV11-1 and TRBJ2-3; 9 bases line up with TRBD2. Germline V gene data show CDR1 as SGHAT and CDR2 as FQDESV (reference sequence). The CDR3 is 17 amino acids. The ends lost 4 bases at V and 4 bases at J; junction bases unmatched: 12. The CDR3 reads CASSYRGGRARADTQYF. The CDR3 DNA is TGTGCCAGCAGCTACCGCGGCGGGAGGGCCAGGGCAGATACGCAGTATTTT.

The chain has TRBV6-6 and TRBJ1-5; 7 nucleotides agree with TRBD1. The J segment lost 4 bases and the V segment lost 6 bases, leaving 6 bases of the junction unmatched. Germline lookup yields CDR1 MNHNY and CDR2 SVGAGI (reference sequence). CDR3 size: 14 residues. This CDR3 is CASRADRLNQPQHF. Written as DNA, the CDR3 is TGTGCCAGCAGAGCGGACAGGTTGAATCAGCCCCAGCATTTT.

A single count supports this clonotype. The chain recombines TRBV20-1 with TRBJ2-4, with unresolved D. The tail of the sequence fits TRBJ2-7 better, so the J call may be wrong. Germline V gene sequence: CDR1 DFQATT, CDR2 SNEGSKA (reference sequence). The CDR3 is 12 amino acids. CDR3 residues: CSARENSYEQYF. CDR3 sequence (DNA): TGCAGTGCTAGAGAAAATTCCTACGAGCAGTACTTC.

Comment on this clonotype: The CDR3 end shows no conserved phenylalanine or tryptophan, and so a read error is likely. This chain connects TRBV9 to TRBJ2-1; 8 positions match TRBD2. This CDR3 contains 18 residues. V was pared by 4 bases and J by 2 bases, with 14 bases of the junction left unmatched. From germline, CDR1 is SGDLS and CDR2 YYNGEE. The CDR3 bases are TGTGCCAGCAGCAAAGCGAGGGTAGCGGGGAGTCCCTACAATGAGCAGTTCTTA. This sequence encodes CASSKARVAGSPYNEQFL.

This clonotype was seen a single time. This chain connects TRBV6-1 to TRBJ1-2; 7 nucleotides agree with TRBD1. The trim removed 4 bases at V and 1 base at J, leaving 15 bases unmatched. In germline, CDR1 is MNHNS, CDR2 SASEGT. The CDR3 is 18 residues long. The CDR3 loop is CASSAPRTGLIINYGYTF. Here the CDR3 DNA reads TGTGCCAGCAGTGCCCCAAGGACAGGACTTATAATTAACTATGGCTACACCTTC.

The V and J genes are TRBV4-2 and TRBJ2-1; a weak D match, TRBD2 (5 bases). The CDR3 spans 16 residues. The germline V gene has CDR1 LGHNA and CDR2 YNFKEQ. V shed 1 base and J shed 4 bases, with 14 bases lying between them. CDR3 protein: CASSQVSAEEYNEQFF. The DNA for the CDR3 is TGTGCCAGCAGCCAAGTATCAGCGGAGGAGTACAATGAGCAGTTCTTC.

The chain couples TRBV6-2 or TRBV6-3 to TRBJ1-5; possible D gene TRBD1, 5 bases. This CDR3 is built from 16 residues. CDR1 MNHEY and CDR2 SVGEGT come from the germline V gene. V was pared by 1 base and J by 2 bases, with 12 bases between. This CDR3 reads CASSYWGSRGNQPQHF. Written as DNA, the CDR3 is TGTGCCAGCAGTTACTGGGGCTCCAGGGGCAATCAGCCCCAGCATTTT.

This clonotype has more than one count but fewer than ten. This chain uses TRBV7-9 with TRBJ2-5, with 8 nucleotides matching TRBD1. The CDR3 spans 16 residues. Germline CDR1 is SEHNR and CDR2 is FQNEAQ (reference sequence). Unmatched junction bases numbered 13, after V lost 5 bases and J lost 5 bases. The CDR3 loop reads CASSDPTSGGAETQYF. The CDR3 DNA is TGTGCCAGCAGCGACCCAACGTCAGGGGGCGCGGAGACCCAGTACTTC.

Only one count was recorded for this clonotype. The V gene is TRBV5-1, the J gene TRBJ2-1; D could derive from TRBD1 or TRBD2 (5 bases each). Germline CDR1 reads SGHRS; CDR2 reads YFSETQ. This CDR3 region has 14 residues. Trimming left V 4 bases short and J 4 bases short, with 12 bases between. The CDR3 nucleotides read TGCGCCAGCAGCGCTGGGGACGGGTACAATGAGCAGTTCTTC. Protein: CASSAGDGYNEQFF.

Remarks on this clonotype: This clone may be a read error of a much larger clone one base away. The gene calls are TRBV29-1 and TRBJ2-5; possibly TRBD2 for D (6 bases). Looked up from germline, CDR1 is SQVTM and CDR2 is ANQGSEA. V lost 6 bases, J lost 11 bases, and 19 bases lay in between. The CDR3 length is 12 residues. CDR3 nucleotides: TGCAGCGTGCGGGGCCATGATGGTCGGCAGTACTTC. Translated, it gives CSVRGHDGRQYF. The entire variable domain, with the rest obtained from reference TRBV29-1 and TRBJ2-5, is as follows: SAVISQKPSRDICQRGTSLTIQCQVDSQVTMMFWYRQQPGQSLTLIATANQGSEATYESGFVIDKFPISRPNLTFSTLTVSNMSPEDSSIYLCSVRGHDGRQYFGPGTRLLVL.

The chain couples TRBV10-3 to TRBJ2-7, with D maybe TRBD2 (6 bases). Germline CDR1 reads ENHRY; CDR2 reads SYGVKD. Trimming pared 3 bases from V and 2 bases from J, leaving 11 bases between. The CDR3 spans 14 residues. The CDR3 here is CAISEGGNTYEQYF. Written as DNA, the CDR3 is TGTGCCATCAGTGAAGGAGGGAATACCTACGAGCAGTACTTC.

The CDR3 nucleotides are TGCAGTGCTAGACCGACAGGACTGGGCTACACCTTC. Translation gives CSARPTGLGYTF. The V gene is TRBV20-1, the J gene TRBJ1-2; perhaps TRBD1 as D (6 bases). Trimming cost V 2 bases and J 8 bases, with 12 bases left between them. CDR3 length: 12 residues. Germline V gives CDR1 DFQATT, CDR2 SNEGSKA (reference sequence).

The J gene is TRBJ1-6, the V gene TRBV4-1, with D perhaps TRBD1 (5 bases). V shed 0 bases and J shed 6 bases, with 15 bases lying between them. Germline-derived CDR1 and CDR2 are MGHRA and YSYEKL. The CDR3 loop spans 17 amino acids. The CDR3 sequence is CASSQDPARVTNSPLHF. The DNA for the CDR3 is TGCGCCAGCAGCCAAGATCCTGCCAGGGTTACTAATTCACCCCTCCACTTT.

The CDR3 region has the DNA TGTGCCAGCTCACCGTGGGATAACCAAGAGACCCAGTACTTC. It is translated as CASSPWDNQETQYF. The chain links TRBV18 to TRBJ2-5; no clear D gene. There are 14 residues in the CDR3. Trimming pared 3 bases from V and 0 bases from J, leaving 8 bases between. Germline CDR1 and CDR2: KGHSH and LQKENI.

This clonotype has more than one count but fewer than ten. This chain joins TRBV7-2 and TRBJ2-7; TRBD2 might be the D (6 bases). The tail of the sequence fits TRBJ2-5 better, so the J call may be wrong. The CDR3 is 13 amino acids. Germline CDR1 SGHTA, CDR2 FQGNSA. CDR3 amino acids: CASSRRGKETQYF. CDR3 sequence (DNA): TGTGCCAGCAGCCGACGGGGGAAAGAGACCCAGTACTTC.

The rearrangement uses TRBV7-2 and TRBJ1-5; no reliable D call. Trimming took 0 bases from V and 8 from J, leaving 14 bases between them. The CDR3 loop spans 15 amino acids. CDR1 is SGHTA, CDR2 FQGNSA, per germline. In nucleotides, the CDR3 is TGTGCCAGCAGCTTAGCCGTAGCGGGCAGTGAGCCCCAGCATTTT. It translates to CASSLAVAGSEPQHF.

This chain joins TRBV6-2 or TRBV6-3 and TRBJ2-1; 9 nucleotides align to TRBD2. The J call could be wrong; TRBJ2-7 is a better fit for the DNA end. CDR3 length: 16 amino acids. From germline, CDR1 is MNHEY and CDR2 SVGEGT. The CDR3 nucleotides read TGTGCCAGCAGGACTAGCGGCTCGAGCTCCTACAATGAGCAGTACTTC. This codes for CASRTSGSSSYNEQYF.

This clonotype was found once. The chain has TRBV24-1 and TRBJ2-3, with TRBD2 matching over 13 bases. The germline V gene encodes CDR1 KGHDR and CDR2 SFDVKD. CDR3 length equals 16 residues. With V trimmed by 3 bases and J by 4 bases, 3 bases remained unmatched. For the CDR3, the DNA is TGTGCCACCAGTGATCCCGGACTAGCGGGAGCAGATACGCAGTATTTT. Translation gives CATSDPGLAGADTQYF.

In this sample, this clonotype turned up many times. The gene calls are TRBV29-1 and TRBJ2-1; no clear D gene. CDR1 and CDR2 (germline): SQVTM, ANQGSEA. Trimming pared 6 bases from V and 7 bases from J, leaving 13 bases between. The CDR3 is 12 residues long. This chain's CDR3 is CSVGQHGNEQFF. In DNA, the CDR3 is TGCAGCGTCGGGCAACACGGGAATGAGCAGTTCTTC.

This clonotype was seen repeatedly, ten times or more. The chain employs TRBV6-2 or TRBV6-3 and TRBJ2-3; D is ambiguous. This CDR3 has 12 residues. Germline V gene data show CDR1 as MNHEY and CDR2 as SVGEGT. Trimming shortened V by 2 bases and J by 10 bases, and 10 bases separated the two germline ends. The CDR3 sequence is CASSYGGVAQYF. As DNA, the CDR3 is TGTGCCAGCAGTTACGGCGGAGTGGCGCAGTATTTT.

The count of this clonotype is one. V gene TRBV5-1 combines with J gene TRBJ2-3; maybe TRBD1 (5 bases). V was pared by 1 base and J by 0 bases, with 9 bases between. CDR1 and CDR2 (germline): SGHRS, YFSETQ. The CDR3 sequence is 15 residues long. As DNA, the CDR3 is TGCGCCAGCAGCTTGATCCAGGGTAGCACAGATACGCAGTATTTT. Its protein is CASSLIQGSTDTQYF.

This clonotype was counted many times. The chain carries TRBV7-9 and TRBJ2-3, with TRBD2 identical over 8 bases. V shed 2 bases and J 4 bases; nucleotides not matched to a gene: 11. Germline V gene lookup returns CDR1 SEHNR and CDR2 FQNEAQ (reference sequence). The CDR3 totals 17 residues. The CDR3 DNA reads as TGTGCCAGCAGCTTACTTGGGACTAGATCGACCCCAGATACGCAGTATTTT. Translated: CASSLLGTRSTPDTQYF.